The 10 T cell receptor beta chains reported below all come from one sample, sequenced in a study of blood T cell repertoires in COVID-19. Assay used: immunoSEQ multiplex PCR; TCRdb lists only in-frame clones, some missing. The data hold about 98,000 clones, with over 70% observed a single time. Sequenced input: peripheral blood. The receptors were gathered from a woman aged 80 or over with acute or convalescent COVID-19.

This clone was found once. The V call is TRBV5-1, the J call TRBJ1-3, with a tentative D call TRBD1 (6 bases). The CDR3 covers 16 residues. The V end lost 4 bases, the J end lost 4 bases, and 18 bases lay between the germline ends. Germline V gives CDR1 SGHRS, CDR2 YFSETQ. The CDR3 bases are TGCGCCAGCAGCCAAACCATAACAGGGCTGGGAAACACCATATATTTT. Protein product: CASSQTITGLGNTIYF.

The chain carries TRBV5-1 and TRBJ2-7, with D possibly being TRBD2 (6 bases). The CDR3 runs to 15 residues. With 4 bases removed from V and 7 bases from J, the gap between germline ends came to 21 bases. CDR1 is SGHRS and CDR2 is YFSETQ in the germline V gene. CDR3 residues: CASSAGTAGPPEQYF. The CDR3 nucleotides are TGCGCCAGCAGCGCGGGAACTGCTGGGCCCCCGGAGCAGTACTTC.

The genes are TRBV18 and TRBJ1-1; possibly TRBD1 for D (6 bases). Trimming cost V 5 bases and J 8 bases, with 15 bases left between them. Germline loops: CDR1 KGHSH, CDR2 LQKENI. The CDR3 runs 13 residues. The CDR3, as DNA: TGTGCCAGCTCAGGGGACACTCCCGGGGAAGCTTTCTTT. Protein sequence: CASSGDTPGEAFF.

The CDR3: CASSDKNWSEGNYGYTF. In nucleotides, the CDR3 is TGCGCCAGCAGTGATAAGAATTGGAGTGAAGGTAACTATGGCTACACCTTC. V is TRBV10-1 and J is TRBJ1-2; D ambiguous. Trimming left V 3 bases short and J 1 base short, with 18 bases between. Germline CDR1 reads WNHNN; CDR2 reads SYGVQD (reference sequence). The CDR3 spans 17 residues.

The rearrangement joins TRBV30 to TRBJ2-3, with 9 bases lining up with TRBD1. The germline gives CDR1 GTSNPN, CDR2 SVGIG (reference sequence). V shed 2 bases and J 5 bases; nucleotides not matched to a gene: 5. The CDR3 runs to 14 residues. CDR3 sequence (DNA): TGTGCCTGGAGTAGCGGACAGGGGAGAGATACGCAGTATTTT. Its protein is CAWSSGQGRDTQYF. Full variable domain (rest looked up from reference TRBV30 and TRBJ2-3): SQTIHQWPATLVQPVGSPLSLECTVEGTSNPNLYWYRQAAGRGLQLLFYSVGIGQISSEVPQNLSASRPQDRQFILSSKKLLLSDSGFYLCAWSSGQGRDTQYFGPGTRLTVL.

The V call is TRBV6-5, the J call TRBJ1-3; 7 nucleotides align to TRBD1. This CDR3 is 13 amino acids long. The germline gives CDR1 MNHEY, CDR2 SVGAGI. After removal of 6 bases from V and 6 bases from J, the junction contained 5 bases not matched to a gene. DNA of the CDR3: TGTGCCAGCAGCCGGACAGGCCTAAACACCATATATTTT. Its translation: CASSRTGLNTIYF.

The J gene is TRBJ2-7, the V gene TRBV4-1, with a tentative D call TRBD2 (6 bases). CDR3 length: 18 residues. The germline V gene has CDR1 MGHRA and CDR2 YSYEKL. Trimming stripped 6 bases from V and 2 bases from J, with 26 bases between. CDR3 amino acids: CASSRIGGSPDLTYEQYF. The DNA of the CDR3 is TGCGCCAGCAGTCGGATAGGAGGGTCGCCAGACCTAACCTACGAGCAGTACTTC.

This sequence joins TRBV6-5 and TRBJ1-6, with a possible D match to TRBD1 (6 bases). The CDR3 contains 15 residues. Germline CDR1 is MNHEY and CDR2 is SVGAGI. The germline V and J ends were trimmed by 2 bases and 8 bases, with 13 bases remaining between them. CDR3 coding DNA: TGTGCCAGCAGTTACAACAGGGCCCTTGATTCACCCCTCCACTTT. Translated, it gives CASSYNRALDSPLHF.

The chain carries TRBV4-2 and TRBJ1-5, with unresolved D. Per the germline V gene, CDR1 is LGHNA and CDR2 is YNFKEQ. CDR3 size: 14 residues. V shed 2 bases and J shed 1 base, with 6 bases lying between them. CDR3 amino acids: CASSQPGSNQPQHF. The CDR3 DNA follows: TGTGCCAGCAGCCAACCGGGGAGCAATCAGCCCCAGCATTTT.

The V gene is TRBV3-1 (or the pseudogene TRBV3-2), the J gene TRBJ1-6; 9 positions match TRBD1. The CDR3 is 11 residues long. With 8 bases clipped from V and 11 bases from J, the junction kept 1 base outside the gene matches. Germline CDR1 and CDR2: LGHDT and YNNKEL (reference sequence). CDR3 region: CASGQGTPLHF. CDR3 coding DNA: TGTGCCAGCGGACAGGGGACACCCCTCCACTTT.